A selection of T cell receptor beta chains follows, all from one sample in a study of OX40 agonist ivuxolimab in advanced cancers. Assay: immunoSEQ multiplex PCR; the TCRdb copy retains only in-frame clones and omits some. The sample has around 30,000 clones, roughly 84% seen once. Sequenced material: CD4+ or CD8+ T cells sorted from blood, taken in a trial of the OX40 agonist ivuxolimab. The receptors stem from an adult with an advanced solid tumor such as melanoma, head and neck, liver or kidney cancer. The CDR3 runs from the conserved cysteine through the conserved F or W. The D gene is left open where the match is weak. For some rows the clone size is stated as once, few or many, or as a class when expanded; others skip it.

clone_size: NA; j_call: TRBJ2-1; d_call: TRBD2; v_call: TRBV5-6; cdr3_aa: CASSPTSGDNEQFF; cdr3_nt: TGTGCCAGCAGCCCGACTAGCGGGGACAATGAGCAGTTCTTC
clone_size: NA; j_call: TRBJ1-5; d_call: NA; v_call: TRBV19; cdr3_aa: CASQNLGQTNQPQHF; cdr3_nt: TGTGCCAGCCAAAACCTGGGACAAACTAATCAGCCCCAGCATTTT
clone_size: NA; j_call: TRBJ2-2; d_call: TRBD2; v_call: TRBV27; cdr3_aa: CASKLLAAGATTGELFF; cdr3_nt: TGTGCCAGCAAACTTTTGGCAGCGGGAGCCACCACCGGGGAGCTGTTTTTT
clone_size: NA; j_call: TRBJ1-3; d_call: NA; v_call: TRBV21-1; cdr3_aa: CASSKVQVSGNTIYF; cdr3_nt: TGTGCCAGCAGCAAAGTCCAAGTCTCTGGAAACACCATATATTTT
clone_size: NA; j_call: TRBJ1-4; d_call: NA; v_call: TRBV28; cdr3_aa: CASSPHNEKLFF; cdr3_nt: TGTGCCAGCAGTCCGCATAATGAAAAACTGTTTTTT
clone_size: NA; j_call: TRBJ1-1; d_call: NA; v_call: TRBV19; cdr3_aa: CASSISANTEAFF; cdr3_nt: TGTGCCAGTAGTATATCTGCGAACACTGAAGCTTTCTTT
clone_size: NA; j_call: TRBJ2-2; d_call: TRBD2; v_call: TRBV5-1; cdr3_aa: CASSFRGGGAGTGELFF; cdr3_nt: TGCGCCAGCAGCTTTCGTGGCGGGGGGGCCGGCACCGGGGAGCTGTTTTTT
clone_size: NA; j_call: TRBJ2-7; d_call: NA; v_call: TRBV10-2; cdr3_aa: CASSGDLGGANVYEQYF; cdr3_nt: TGCGCCAGCAGTGGGGATTTGGGGGGGGCTAACGTCTACGAGCAGTACTTC
clone_size: NA; j_call: TRBJ1-5; d_call: NA; v_call: TRBV4-1; cdr3_aa: CASSPTSNQPQHF; cdr3_nt: TGCGCCAGCAGTCCGACTAGCAATCAGCCCCAGCATTTT
clone_size: NA; j_call: TRBJ2-7; d_call: NA; v_call: TRBV29-1; cdr3_aa: CSVQNRRAHLRSEQYF; cdr3_nt: TGCAGCGTCCAAAACCGACGGGCCCACCTTAGGAGCGAGCAGTACTTC
clone_size: NA; j_call: TRBJ2-7; d_call: NA; v_call: TRBV13; cdr3_aa: CASSQEVGGEQYF; cdr3_nt: TGTGCCAGCAGCCAAGAAGTGGGCGGCGAGCAGTACTTC
clone_size: few; j_call: TRBJ1-4; d_call: NA; v_call: TRBV27; cdr3_aa: CASSLRRYGEKLFF; cdr3_nt: TGTGCCAGCAGTTTAAGGCGATATGGAGAAAAACTGTTTTTT
clone_size: once; j_call: TRBJ2-1; d_call: TRBD2; v_call: TRBV13; cdr3_aa: CASSLRLAGAIAEQFF; cdr3_nt: TGTGCCAGCAGCTTACGACTAGCGGGCGCGATCGCTGAGCAGTTCTTC
clone_size: NA; j_call: TRBJ1-2; d_call: NA; v_call: TRBV19; cdr3_aa: CASSMGAVYGYTF; cdr3_nt: TGTGCCAGTAGTATGGGGGCAGTCTATGGCTACACCTTC
clone_size: NA; j_call: TRBJ2-7; d_call: NA; v_call: TRBV4-3; cdr3_aa: CASSQDWGKYYEQYF; cdr3_nt: TGCGCCAGCAGCCAAGATTGGGGCAAATACTACGAGCAGTACTTC
clone_size: once; j_call: TRBJ2-1; d_call: TRBD2; v_call: TRBV29-1; cdr3_aa: CSVELTSGGQDEQFF; cdr3_nt: TGCAGCGTTGAGTTGACTAGCGGGGGGCAGGATGAGCAGTTCTTC
clone_size: NA; j_call: TRBJ1-1; d_call: NA; v_call: TRBV5-1; cdr3_aa: CASMDMNTEAFF; cdr3_nt: TGCGCCAGCATGGACATGAACACTGAAGCTTTCTTT
clone_size: NA; j_call: TRBJ2-1; d_call: NA; v_call: TRBV27; cdr3_aa: CAIASSSYNEQFF; cdr3_nt: TGTGCCATCGCAAGCAGCTCCTACAATGAGCAGTTCTTC
clone_size: few; j_call: TRBJ2-7; d_call: NA; v_call: TRBV19; cdr3_aa: CASSGTPPYYEQYF; cdr3_nt: TGTGCCAGTAGTGGGACCCCGCCCTACTACGAGCAGTACTTC
clone_size: NA; j_call: TRBJ2-7; d_call: TRBD1; v_call: TRBV9; cdr3_aa: CASSLGQGTSYEQYF; cdr3_nt: TGTGCCAGCAGCCTCGGACAGGGGACCTCCTACGAGCAGTACTTC
clone_size: NA; j_call: TRBJ2-7; d_call: NA; v_call: TRBV5-4; cdr3_aa: CASSFGNEQYF; cdr3_nt: TGTGCCAGCAGCTTCGGAAACGAGCAGTACTTC
clone_size: NA; j_call: TRBJ1-2; d_call: TRBD1; v_call: TRBV4-1; cdr3_aa: CASSQGGGSRGYTF; cdr3_nt: TGCGCCAGCAGCCAAGGAGGGGGCTCTCGGGGCTACACCTTC
clone_size: once; j_call: TRBJ1-2; d_call: NA; v_call: TRBV28; cdr3_aa: CASSPLGFYGYTF; cdr3_nt: TGTGCCAGCAGCCCCCTGGGTTTCTATGGCTACACCTTC
clone_size: NA; j_call: TRBJ2-5; d_call: NA; v_call: TRBV27; cdr3_aa: CASSFSVYPETQYF; cdr3_nt: TGTGCCAGCAGCTTTTCCGTTTACCCAGAGACCCAGTACTTC
clone_size: NA; j_call: TRBJ2-5; d_call: NA; v_call: TRBV29-1; cdr3_aa: CSGRWGGGETQYF; cdr3_nt: TGCAGCGGGCGGTGGGGCGGCGGAGAGACCCAGTACTTC
clone_size: NA; j_call: TRBJ1-6; d_call: NA; v_call: TRBV5-4; cdr3_aa: CASSLGLLGGGSPLHF; cdr3_nt: TGTGCCAGCAGCTTGGGGCTCCTCGGCGGTGGTTCACCCCTCCACTTT
clone_size: NA; j_call: TRBJ1-1; d_call: NA; v_call: TRBV21-1; cdr3_aa: CASSKMGTGHTEAFF; cdr3_nt: TGTGCCAGCAGCAAAATGGGAACAGGGCACACTGAAGCTTTCTTT
clone_size: NA; j_call: TRBJ2-3; d_call: TRBD1; v_call: TRBV15; cdr3_aa: CATAIGQGSATDTQYF; cdr3_nt: TGTGCCACCGCAATAGGACAGGGGTCCGCCACAGATACGCAGTATTTT
clone_size: NA; j_call: TRBJ2-7; d_call: NA; v_call: TRBV6-5; cdr3_aa: CASSYSWGSEQYF; cdr3_nt: TGTGCCAGCAGTTACTCTTGGGGTTCCGAGCAGTACTTC
clone_size: NA; j_call: TRBJ2-7; d_call: NA; v_call: TRBV28; cdr3_aa: CASSASGYSGYEQYF; cdr3_nt: TGTGCCAGCAGTGCCTCGGGGTACTCGGGCTACGAGCAGTACTTC
clone_size: NA; j_call: TRBJ2-7; d_call: NA; v_call: TRBV10-3; cdr3_aa: CAISETGSYEQYF; cdr3_nt: TGTGCCATCAGTGAAACCGGGAGCTACGAGCAGTACTTC
clone_size: NA; j_call: TRBJ1-2; d_call: NA; v_call: TRBV27; cdr3_aa: CASSRGRGRGYTF; cdr3_nt: TGTGCCAGCAGTAGGGGACGGGGAAGAGGCTACACCTTC
clone_size: NA; j_call: TRBJ2-1; d_call: TRBD1; v_call: TRBV7-9; cdr3_aa: CASNMEGQGFYNEQFF; cdr3_nt: TGTGCCAGCAACATGGAGGGACAGGGTTTCTACAATGAGCAGTTCTTC
clone_size: NA; j_call: TRBJ2-3; d_call: TRBD2; v_call: TRBV5-1; cdr3_aa: CASSQSGGPGDTQYF; cdr3_nt: TGCGCCAGCAGTCAGAGCGGGGGGCCAGGAGATACGCAGTATTTT
clone_size: once; j_call: TRBJ2-7; d_call: TRBD1; v_call: TRBV5-4; cdr3_aa: CASSSPGQGTYYEQYF; cdr3_nt: TGTGCCAGCAGCTCGCCCGGACAGGGGACCTACTACGAGCAGTACTTC
clone_size: NA; j_call: TRBJ2-7; d_call: TRBD1; v_call: TRBV27; cdr3_aa: CASSLFPGQGGSYEQYF; cdr3_nt: TGTGCCAGCAGTTTGTTCCCGGGACAGGGGGGCTCCTACGAGCAGTACTTC
clone_size: NA; j_call: TRBJ2-5; d_call: TRBD1; v_call: TRBV28; cdr3_aa: CASSSQGQGLAQETQYF; cdr3_nt: TGTGCCAGCAGTTCCCAAGGACAGGGGTTAGCACAAGAGACCCAGTACTTC
clone_size: NA; j_call: TRBJ1-2; d_call: NA; v_call: TRBV11-2; cdr3_aa: CASSLVGFPKDGYTF; cdr3_nt: TGTGCCAGCAGCTTAGTTGGGTTCCCTAAGGATGGCTACACCTTC
clone_size: once; j_call: TRBJ1-1; d_call: TRBD1; v_call: TRBV7-9; cdr3_aa: CASSLGAGGTWNTEAFF; cdr3_nt: TGTGCCAGCAGCTTAGGGGCAGGGGGCACGTGGAACACTGAAGCTTTCTTT
clone_size: once; j_call: TRBJ2-7; d_call: NA; v_call: TRBV27; cdr3_aa: CASSLSWRVRSYEQYF; cdr3_nt: TGTGCCAGCAGTTTATCCTGGCGGGTCCGCTCCTACGAGCAGTACTTC
clone_size: NA; j_call: TRBJ2-7; d_call: NA; v_call: TRBV2; cdr3_aa: CASTGAGSYEQYF; cdr3_nt: TGTGCCAGCACAGGGGCGGGCTCCTACGAGCAGTACTTC
clone_size: once; j_call: TRBJ2-5; d_call: NA; v_call: TRBV5-1; cdr3_aa: CASSPPSQETQYF; cdr3_nt: TGCGCCAGCAGCCCACCATCCCAAGAGACCCAGTACTTC
clone_size: NA; j_call: TRBJ2-2; d_call: NA; v_call: TRBV29-1; cdr3_aa: CSVESVRTGELFF; cdr3_nt: TGCAGCGTTGAATCCGTAAGGACCGGGGAGCTGTTTTTT
clone_size: NA; j_call: TRBJ1-5; d_call: NA; v_call: TRBV7-3; cdr3_aa: CASSNGRNQPQHF; cdr3_nt: TGTGCCAGCTCCAACGGTCGCAATCAGCCCCAGCATTTT
clone_size: NA; j_call: TRBJ2-3; d_call: NA; v_call: TRBV27; cdr3_aa: CASSSGVGLASTDTQYF; cdr3_nt: TGTGCCAGCAGTTCAGGCGTCGGGCTAGCGAGCACAGATACGCAGTATTTT
clone_size: NA; j_call: TRBJ1-1; d_call: NA; v_call: TRBV7-6; cdr3_aa: CASSLGGAVTEAFF; cdr3_nt: TGTGCCAGCAGCTTAGGAGGGGCGGTCACTGAAGCTTTCTTT
clone_size: NA; j_call: TRBJ2-7; d_call: NA; v_call: TRBV27; cdr3_aa: CASSFLGEEYEQYF; cdr3_nt: TGTGCCAGCAGTTTTCTCGGGGAAGAATACGAGCAGTACTTC
clone_size: NA; j_call: TRBJ2-1; d_call: TRBD2; v_call: TRBV11-2; cdr3_aa: CASSLWTSGPSSYNEQFF; cdr3_nt: TGTGCCAGCAGCCTATGGACTAGCGGGCCTAGCTCCTACAATGAGCAGTTCTTC
clone_size: NA; j_call: TRBJ2-2; d_call: TRBD2; v_call: TRBV28; cdr3_aa: CASSFGLAGETGELFF; cdr3_nt: TGTGCCAGCAGTTTTGGACTAGCGGGGGAGACCGGGGAGCTGTTTTTT
clone_size: few; j_call: TRBJ1-4; d_call: NA; v_call: TRBV5-6; cdr3_aa: CASSLGGVFEKLFF; cdr3_nt: TGTGCCAGCAGCTTGGGCGGAGTGTTTGAAAAACTGTTTTTT
clone_size: NA; j_call: TRBJ2-7; d_call: TRBD1; v_call: TRBV6-5; cdr3_aa: CASSFGTDSSYEQYF; cdr3_nt: TGTGCCAGCAGTTTTGGGACAGACAGCTCCTACGAGCAGTACTTC
clone_size: medium-sized; j_call: TRBJ1-2; d_call: NA; v_call: TRBV7-9; cdr3_aa: CASSSPRDILNYGYTF; cdr3_nt: TGTGCCAGCAGCTCACCCCGGGACATCCTGAACTATGGCTACACCTTC
clone_size: NA; j_call: TRBJ2-1; d_call: NA; v_call: TRBV4-1; cdr3_aa: CASSQEELAHNEQFF; cdr3_nt: TGCGCCAGCAGCCAAGAAGAGCTAGCCCACAATGAGCAGTTCTTC
clone_size: NA; j_call: TRBJ2-7; d_call: TRBD1; v_call: TRBV4-1; cdr3_aa: CASSHPGQGYEQYF; cdr3_nt: TGCGCCAGCAGCCATCCGGGACAGGGCTACGAGCAGTACTTC
clone_size: few; j_call: TRBJ2-1; d_call: TRBD2; v_call: TRBV7-8; cdr3_aa: CASSAGLGSPPHPNNEQFF; cdr3_nt: TGTGCCAGCAGCGCGGGACTAGGGTCCCCCCCCCACCCCAACAATGAGCAGTTCTTC
clone_size: NA; j_call: TRBJ1-4; d_call: NA; v_call: TRBV5-1; cdr3_aa: CASIQGRGNEKLFF; cdr3_nt: TGCGCCAGCATTCAGGGCAGGGGTAATGAAAAACTGTTTTTT
clone_size: once; j_call: TRBJ1-5; d_call: NA; v_call: TRBV4-3; cdr3_aa: CASSQYLTGYQPQHF; cdr3_nt: TGCGCCAGCAGCCAATATCTCACCGGTTATCAGCCCCAGCATTTT